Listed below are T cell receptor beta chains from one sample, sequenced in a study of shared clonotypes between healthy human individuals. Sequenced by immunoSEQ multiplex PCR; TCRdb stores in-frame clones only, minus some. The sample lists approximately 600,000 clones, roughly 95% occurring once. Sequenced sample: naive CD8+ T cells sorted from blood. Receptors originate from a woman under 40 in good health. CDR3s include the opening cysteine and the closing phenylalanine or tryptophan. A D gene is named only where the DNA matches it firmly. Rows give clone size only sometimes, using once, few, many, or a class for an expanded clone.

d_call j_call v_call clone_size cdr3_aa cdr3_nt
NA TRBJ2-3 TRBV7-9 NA CASSWPVSADTQYF TGTGCCAGCAGCTGGCCTGTAAGCGCAGATACGCAGTATTTT
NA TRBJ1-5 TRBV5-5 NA CASSLVGGQPQHF TGTGCCAGCAGCTTGGTCGGGGGGCAGCCCCAGCATTTT
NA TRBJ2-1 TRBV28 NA CASSTFYYDLNNEQFF TGTGCCAGCAGTACCTTTTATTACGACCTTAACAATGAGCAGTTCTTC
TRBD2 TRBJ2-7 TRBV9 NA CASSPGTSGRVEQYF TGTGCCAGCAGCCCCGGGACTAGCGGGAGGGTCGAGCAGTACTTC
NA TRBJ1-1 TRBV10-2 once CASSIGGNTEAFF TGCGCCAGCAGCATAGGGGGGAACACTGAAGCTTTCTTT
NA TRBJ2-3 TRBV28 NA CASSYRTGWRTDTQYF TGTGCCAGCAGTTACCGAACAGGGTGGCGGACAGATACGCAGTATTTT
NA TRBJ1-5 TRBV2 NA CASSERYSGNQPQHF TGTGCCAGCAGTGAGAGATATAGCGGGAATCAGCCCCAGCATTTT
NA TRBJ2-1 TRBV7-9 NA CASSVEQWGDLYNEQFF TGTGCCAGCAGCGTAGAACAATGGGGGGACCTTTACAATGAGCAGTTCTTC
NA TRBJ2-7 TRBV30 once CAWSRGTANRYEQYF TGTGCCTGGAGTAGGGGGACGGCTAATCGCTACGAGCAGTACTTC
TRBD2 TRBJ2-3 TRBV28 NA CASSSGLAGTSTDTQYF TGTGCCAGCAGTTCTGGACTAGCGGGAACTAGCACAGATACGCAGTATTTT
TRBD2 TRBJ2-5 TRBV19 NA CASRMREQHQETQYF TGTGCCAGTAGGATGCGGGAGCAGCACCAAGAGACCCAGTACTTC
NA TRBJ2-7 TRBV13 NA CASSQTGFAREQYF TGTGCCAGCAGCCAAACAGGGTTTGCTAGGGAGCAGTACTTC
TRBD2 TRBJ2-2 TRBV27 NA CASSHGTSGTGELFF TGTGCCAGCAGTCACGGGACTAGCGGGACCGGGGAGCTGTTTTTT
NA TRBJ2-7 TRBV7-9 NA CASSLDSASGASYEQYF TGTGCCAGCAGCTTAGACTCGGCCTCAGGGGCATCCTACGAGCAGTACTTC
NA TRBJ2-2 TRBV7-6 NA CASSDHLTGELFF TGTGCCAGCAGCGACCACTTAACCGGGGAGCTGTTTTTT
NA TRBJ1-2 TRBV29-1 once CSVVGGDGYTF TGCAGCGTTGTAGGGGGAGATGGCTACACCTTC
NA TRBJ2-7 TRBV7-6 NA CASSLAGGRDEQYF TGTGCCAGCAGCTTAGCGGGGGGCAGAGACGAGCAGTACTTC
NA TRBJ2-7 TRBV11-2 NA CASSLDFTGTFDEQYF TGTGCCAGCAGCTTAGATTTTACAGGGACTTTCGACGAGCAGTACTTC
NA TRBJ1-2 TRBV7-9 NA CASTGTYGYTF TGTGCCAGCACCGGGACTTATGGCTACACCTTC
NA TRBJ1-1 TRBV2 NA CASRSTGNTEAFF TGTGCCAGCAGATCGACAGGGAACACTGAAGCTTTCTTT
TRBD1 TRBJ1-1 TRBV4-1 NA CASSQVYPPGAHAGGLNTEAFF TGCGCCAGCAGCCAAGTCTACCCTCCGGGGGCCCATGCAGGGGGACTGAACACTGAAGCTTTCTTT
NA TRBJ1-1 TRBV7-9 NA CASSLAFTEAFF TGTGCCAGCAGCTTAGCGTTCACTGAAGCTTTCTTT
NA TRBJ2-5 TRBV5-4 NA CASSFESSETQYF TGTGCCAGCAGCTTTGAATCTAGCGAGACCCAGTACTTC
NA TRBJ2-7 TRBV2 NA CASGFPSYEQYF TGTGCCAGCGGGTTCCCATCCTACGAGCAGTACTTC
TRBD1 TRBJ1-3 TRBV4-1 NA CASSQVGGAGGAPGNTIYF TGCGCCAGCAGCCAAGTCGGCGGTGCAGGGGGCGCCCCTGGAAACACCATATATTTT
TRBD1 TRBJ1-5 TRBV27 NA CASSPTGFQPQHF TGTGCCAGCAGCCCGACAGGGTTTCAGCCCCAGCATTTT
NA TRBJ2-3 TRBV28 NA CATSEGGGVTDTQYF TGTGCCACCAGTGAGGGAGGGGGAGTCACAGATACGCAGTATTTT
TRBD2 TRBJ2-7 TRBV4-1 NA CASSPRTSGSYEQYF TGCGCCAGCAGCCCCCGGACTAGCGGCTCCTACGAGCAGTACTTC
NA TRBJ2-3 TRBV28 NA CASSLSRTLPTDTQYF TGTGCCAGCAGTTTAAGCCGGACACTTCCCACAGATACGCAGTATTTT
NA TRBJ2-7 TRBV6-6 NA CASSYSGGTYEQYF TGTGCCAGCAGTTACTCTGGGGGGACCTACGAGCAGTACTTC
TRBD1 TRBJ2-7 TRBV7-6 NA CASSPTPTGDYEQYF TGTGCCAGCAGCCCGACTCCGACAGGGGACTACGAGCAGTACTTC
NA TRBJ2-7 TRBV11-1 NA CASSETGADVYEQYF TGTGCCAGCAGCGAGACCGGGGCCGACGTCTACGAGCAGTACTTC
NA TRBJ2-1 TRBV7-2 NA CASSPLSNNEQFF TGTGCCAGCAGCCCCCTTTCGAACAATGAGCAGTTCTTC
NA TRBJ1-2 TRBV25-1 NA CASSEASYQVGYTF TGTGCCAGCAGTGAAGCCAGCTATCAAGTTGGCTACACCTTC
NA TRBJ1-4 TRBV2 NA CASSGAGTTNEKLFF TGTGCCAGCAGTGGAGCCGGGACCACTAATGAAAAACTGTTTTTT
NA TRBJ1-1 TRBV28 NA CASSFFPGENTEAFF TGTGCCAGCAGTTTTTTCCCGGGAGAGAACACTGAAGCTTTCTTT
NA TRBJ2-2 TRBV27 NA CASSANIVTGELFF TGTGCCAGCAGTGCAAACATAGTCACCGGGGAGCTGTTTTTT
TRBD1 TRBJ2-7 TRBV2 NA CASSEGQGTYEQYF TGTGCCAGCAGTGAAGGACAGGGGACCTACGAGCAGTACTTC
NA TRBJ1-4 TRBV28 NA CASSSTGSPEKLFF TGTGCCAGCAGTTCGACAGGCTCTCCTGAAAAACTGTTTTTT
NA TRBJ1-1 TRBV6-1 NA CASSEATGHTEAFF TGTGCCAGCAGTGAAGCAACAGGGCACACTGAAGCTTTCTTT
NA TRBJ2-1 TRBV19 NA CASSIIRGSDEQFF TGTGCCAGTAGTATCATTCGGGGTTCCGATGAGCAGTTCTTC
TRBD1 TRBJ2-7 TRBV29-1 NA CSVGDSNYEQYF TGCAGCGTTGGGGACAGTAACTACGAGCAGTACTTC
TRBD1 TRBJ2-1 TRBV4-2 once CASSQGDRNEQFF TGTGCCAGCAGCCAAGGGGACAGAAATGAGCAGTTCTTC
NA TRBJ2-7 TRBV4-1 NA CASSQGNGRTYEQYF TGCGCCAGCAGCCAAGGAAATGGACGGACTTACGAGCAGTACTTC
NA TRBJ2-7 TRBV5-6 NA CASSGGRRFDEQYF TGTGCCAGCAGCGGAGGGCGGAGGTTTGACGAGCAGTACTTC
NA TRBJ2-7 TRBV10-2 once CASSDYYEQYF TGCGCCAGCAGTGATTACTACGAGCAGTACTTC
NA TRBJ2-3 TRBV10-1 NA CASSDSAGASTDTQYF TGCGCCAGCAGTGATTCGGCGGGGGCGAGCACAGATACGCAGTATTTT
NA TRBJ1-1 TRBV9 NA CASSVSGAGTEAFF TGTGCCAGCAGCGTCTCCGGGGCGGGAACTGAAGCTTTCTTT
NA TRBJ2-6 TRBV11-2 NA CASSLVSDLSGANVLTF TGTGCCAGCAGCTTAGTAAGCGACCTCTCTGGGGCCAACGTCCTGACTTTC
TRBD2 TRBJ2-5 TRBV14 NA CASSPKTSGIETQYF TGTGCCAGCAGCCCAAAGACTAGCGGGATAGAGACCCAGTACTTC
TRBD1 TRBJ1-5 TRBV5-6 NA CASSSTGTGIRQPQHF TGTGCCAGCAGCTCAACCGGGACAGGGATTCGTCAGCCCCAGCATTTT
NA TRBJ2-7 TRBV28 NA CASSLTGTYEQYF TGTGCCAGCAGCTTAACGGGGACCTACGAGCAGTACTTC
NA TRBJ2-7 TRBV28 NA CASSANPSYEQYF TGTGCCAGCAGTGCCAACCCCTCCTACGAGCAGTACTTC
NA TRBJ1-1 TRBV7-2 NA CASSFRQLGYTEAFF TGTGCCAGCAGCTTCAGGCAGTTAGGATACACTGAAGCTTTCTTT
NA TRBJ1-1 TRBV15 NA CATSRDFGGAAEAFF TGTGCCACCAGCAGAGATTTTGGGGGCGCCGCTGAAGCTTTCTTT
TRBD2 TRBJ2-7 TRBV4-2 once CASSQEISGIYYEQYF TGTGCCAGCAGCCAAGAGATTAGCGGGATATACTACGAGCAGTACTTC
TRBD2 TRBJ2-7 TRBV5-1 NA CASEGSGSPEQYF TGCGCCAGCGAGGGTAGCGGGAGCCCCGAGCAGTACTTC
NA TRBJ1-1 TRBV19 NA CASSQGMNTEAFF TGTGCCAGTAGTCAGGGGATGAACACTGAAGCTTTCTTT
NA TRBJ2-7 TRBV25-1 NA CASSDIDSYEQYF TGTGCCAGCAGCGATATAGACTCCTACGAGCAGTACTTC